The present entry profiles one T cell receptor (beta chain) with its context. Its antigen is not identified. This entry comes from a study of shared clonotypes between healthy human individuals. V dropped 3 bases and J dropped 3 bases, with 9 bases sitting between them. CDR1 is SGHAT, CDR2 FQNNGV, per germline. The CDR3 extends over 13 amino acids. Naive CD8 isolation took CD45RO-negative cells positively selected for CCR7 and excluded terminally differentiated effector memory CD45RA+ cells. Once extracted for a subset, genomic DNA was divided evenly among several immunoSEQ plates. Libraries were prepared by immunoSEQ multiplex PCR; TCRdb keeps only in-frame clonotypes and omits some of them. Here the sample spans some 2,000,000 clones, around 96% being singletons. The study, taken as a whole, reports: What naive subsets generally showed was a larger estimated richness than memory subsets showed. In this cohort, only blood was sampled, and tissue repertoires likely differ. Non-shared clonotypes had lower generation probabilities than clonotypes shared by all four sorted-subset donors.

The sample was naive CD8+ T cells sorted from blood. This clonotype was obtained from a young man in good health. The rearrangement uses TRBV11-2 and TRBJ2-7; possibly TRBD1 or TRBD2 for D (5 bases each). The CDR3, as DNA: TGTGCCAGCAGCTTCAGGGACGGCTACGAGCAGTACTTC. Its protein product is CASSFRDGYEQYF. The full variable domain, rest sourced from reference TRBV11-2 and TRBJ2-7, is EAGVAQSPRYKIIEKRQSVAFWCNPISGHATLYWYQQILGQGPKLLIQFQNNGVVDDSQLPKDRFSAERLKGVDSTLKIQPAKLEDSAVYLCASSFRDGYEQYFGPGTRLTVT.